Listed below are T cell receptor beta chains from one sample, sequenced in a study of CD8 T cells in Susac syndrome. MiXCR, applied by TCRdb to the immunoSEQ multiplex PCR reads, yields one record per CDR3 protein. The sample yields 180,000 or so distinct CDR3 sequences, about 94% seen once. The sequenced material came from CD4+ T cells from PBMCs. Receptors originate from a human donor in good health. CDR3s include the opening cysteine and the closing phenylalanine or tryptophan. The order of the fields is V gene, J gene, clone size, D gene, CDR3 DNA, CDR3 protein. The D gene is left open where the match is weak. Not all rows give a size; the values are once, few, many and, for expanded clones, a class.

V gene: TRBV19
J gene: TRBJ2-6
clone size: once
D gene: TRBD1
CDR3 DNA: TGTGCCAGTAGTTCACGACAGGGGACGGGTGGGGCCAACGTCCTGACTTTC
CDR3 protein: CASSSRQGTGGANVLTF

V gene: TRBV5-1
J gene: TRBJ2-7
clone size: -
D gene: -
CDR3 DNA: TGCGCCAGCAGCTCGACAGGTGGGGCCTACGAGCAGTACTTC
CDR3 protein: CASSSTGGAYEQYF

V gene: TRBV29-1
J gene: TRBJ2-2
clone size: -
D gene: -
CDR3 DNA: TGCAGCGCCAAGCTAGGACGTAACACCGGGGAGCTGTTTTTT
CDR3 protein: CSAKLGRNTGELFF

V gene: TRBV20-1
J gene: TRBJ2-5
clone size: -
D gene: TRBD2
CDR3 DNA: TGCAGTGCTGGCCAGACTAGCGGGATCCAAGAGACCCAGTACTTC
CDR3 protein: CSAGQTSGIQETQYF

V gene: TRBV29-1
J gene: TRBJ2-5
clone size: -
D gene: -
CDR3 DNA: TGCAGCGTTCAGGGATCACAAGAGACCCAGTACTTC
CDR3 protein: CSVQGSQETQYF

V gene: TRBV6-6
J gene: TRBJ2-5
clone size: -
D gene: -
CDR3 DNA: TGTGCCAGCAGCCTACAGAAGGAGACCCAGTACTTC
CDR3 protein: CASSLQKETQYF

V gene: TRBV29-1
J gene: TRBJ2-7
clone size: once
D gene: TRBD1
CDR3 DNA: TGCAGCGTGAGACAGGGCCGAACCTACGAGCAGTACTTC
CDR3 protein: CSVRQGRTYEQYF

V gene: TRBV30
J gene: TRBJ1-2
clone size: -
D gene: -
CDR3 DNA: TGTGCCTGGGGGCAGCAATCTGGCTACACCTTC
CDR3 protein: CAWGQQSGYTF

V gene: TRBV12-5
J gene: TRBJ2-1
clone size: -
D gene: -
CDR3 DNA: TGTGCTAGTGGTTCCCATCAGGGAAATGAGCAGTTCTTC
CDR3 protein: CASGSHQGNEQFF

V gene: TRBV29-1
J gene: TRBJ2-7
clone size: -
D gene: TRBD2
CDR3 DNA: TGCAGCGCAGCCCGGACTAGCTCCTACGAGCAGTACTTC
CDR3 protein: CSAARTSSYEQYF

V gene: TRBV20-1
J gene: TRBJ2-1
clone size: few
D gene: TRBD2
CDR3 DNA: TGCAGTGCTCCTAGCGGGAGTCGAGATGAGCAGTTCTTC
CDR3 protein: CSAPSGSRDEQFF

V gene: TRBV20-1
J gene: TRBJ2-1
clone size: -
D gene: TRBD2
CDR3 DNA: TGCAGTGCTAGAGCCGGGACTAGCGGCTACAATGAGCAGTTCTTC
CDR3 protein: CSARAGTSGYNEQFF

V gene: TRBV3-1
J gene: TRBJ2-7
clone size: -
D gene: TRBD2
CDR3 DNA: TGTGCCAGCAGTTCGGGAGGGAGCTCCTACGAGCAGTACTTC
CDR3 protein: CASSSGGSSYEQYF

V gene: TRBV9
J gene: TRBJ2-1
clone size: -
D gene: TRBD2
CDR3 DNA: TGTGCCAGCAGCGAACGGACTAGCGGTACCTACAATGAGCAGTTCTTC
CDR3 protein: CASSERTSGTYNEQFF

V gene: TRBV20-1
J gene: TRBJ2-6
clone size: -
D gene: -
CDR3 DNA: TGCAGTGTTCACCCCCAGGGGTCTGGGGCCAACGTCCTGACTTTC
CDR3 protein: CSVHPQGSGANVLTF

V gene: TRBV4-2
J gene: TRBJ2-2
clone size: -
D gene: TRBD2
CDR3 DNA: TGTGCCAGCAGCCAACCCGGGACTACCGGTGGGGAGCTGTTTTTT
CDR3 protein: CASSQPGTTGGELFF

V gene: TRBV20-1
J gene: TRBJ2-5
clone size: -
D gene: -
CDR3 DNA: TGCAGTGCTAGAGATGGCTGGTACCAAGAGACCCAGTACTTC
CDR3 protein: CSARDGWYQETQYF

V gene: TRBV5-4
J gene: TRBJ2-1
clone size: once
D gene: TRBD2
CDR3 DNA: TGTGCCAGCAACAAAGCGGGAACCTACAATGAGCAGTTCTTC
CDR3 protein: CASNKAGTYNEQFF

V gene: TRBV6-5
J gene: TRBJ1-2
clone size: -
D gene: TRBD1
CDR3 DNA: TGTGCCAGCAGCCTCGGGACAGCTAACTATGGCTACACCTTC
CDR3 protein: CASSLGTANYGYTF

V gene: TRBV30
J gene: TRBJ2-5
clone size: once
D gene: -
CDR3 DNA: TGTGCCTGGAGGTCCCGAGGGCCGGGGGAGACCCAGTACTTC
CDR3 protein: CAWRSRGPGETQYF

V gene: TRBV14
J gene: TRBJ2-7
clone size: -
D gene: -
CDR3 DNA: TGTGCCAGCAGCCAACAGGGGCAGGGTTACATCGCGTACTTC
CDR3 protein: CASSQQGQGYIAYF

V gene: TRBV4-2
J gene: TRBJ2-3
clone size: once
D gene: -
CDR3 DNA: TGTGCCAGCAGCCAAGATCCCGGGCCCAGGACAGATACGCAGTATTTT
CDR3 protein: CASSQDPGPRTDTQYF

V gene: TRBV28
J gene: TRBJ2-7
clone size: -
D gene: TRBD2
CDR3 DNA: TGTGCCAGCAGCGGGAGGGTGTACGAGCAGTACTTC
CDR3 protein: CASSGRVYEQYF

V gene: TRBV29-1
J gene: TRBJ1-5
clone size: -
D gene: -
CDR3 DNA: TGCAGCGTTGACGCACATAGCAATCAGCCCCAGCATTTT
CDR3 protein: CSVDAHSNQPQHF

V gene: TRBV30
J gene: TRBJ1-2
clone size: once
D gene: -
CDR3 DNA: TGTGCCTGGGAAATGGGAGGGGGTGGCTACACCTTC
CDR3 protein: CAWEMGGGGYTF

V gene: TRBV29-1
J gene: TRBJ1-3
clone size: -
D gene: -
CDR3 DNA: TGCAGCGTTTCCGACCGCTACTCTGGAAACACCATATATTTT
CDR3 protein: CSVSDRYSGNTIYF

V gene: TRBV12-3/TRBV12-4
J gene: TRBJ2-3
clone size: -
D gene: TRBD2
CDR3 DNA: TGTGCCAGCAGTTTGCGCGGGAGTAGCACAGATACGCAGTATTTT
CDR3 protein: CASSLRGSSTDTQYF

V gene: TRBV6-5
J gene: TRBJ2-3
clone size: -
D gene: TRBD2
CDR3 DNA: TGTGCCAGCAGTTACCGTTGGACTAGCGGGAGTGGTACAGATACGCAGTATTTT
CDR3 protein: CASSYRWTSGSGTDTQYF

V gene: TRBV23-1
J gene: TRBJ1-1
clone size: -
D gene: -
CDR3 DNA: TGCGCCAGCCGTCGGCGGACTGAAGCTTTCTTT
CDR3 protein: CASRRRTEAFF

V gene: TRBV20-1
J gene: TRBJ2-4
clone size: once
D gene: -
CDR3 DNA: TGCAGTGCTGAAACTAGTCCCGGATTAGCCAAAAACATTCAGTACTTC
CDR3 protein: CSAETSPGLAKNIQYF

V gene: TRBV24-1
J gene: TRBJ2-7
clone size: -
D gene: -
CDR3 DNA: TGTGCCACCAGTCGGGGGGCGGTGAGCGAGCAGTACTTC
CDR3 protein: CATSRGAVSEQYF